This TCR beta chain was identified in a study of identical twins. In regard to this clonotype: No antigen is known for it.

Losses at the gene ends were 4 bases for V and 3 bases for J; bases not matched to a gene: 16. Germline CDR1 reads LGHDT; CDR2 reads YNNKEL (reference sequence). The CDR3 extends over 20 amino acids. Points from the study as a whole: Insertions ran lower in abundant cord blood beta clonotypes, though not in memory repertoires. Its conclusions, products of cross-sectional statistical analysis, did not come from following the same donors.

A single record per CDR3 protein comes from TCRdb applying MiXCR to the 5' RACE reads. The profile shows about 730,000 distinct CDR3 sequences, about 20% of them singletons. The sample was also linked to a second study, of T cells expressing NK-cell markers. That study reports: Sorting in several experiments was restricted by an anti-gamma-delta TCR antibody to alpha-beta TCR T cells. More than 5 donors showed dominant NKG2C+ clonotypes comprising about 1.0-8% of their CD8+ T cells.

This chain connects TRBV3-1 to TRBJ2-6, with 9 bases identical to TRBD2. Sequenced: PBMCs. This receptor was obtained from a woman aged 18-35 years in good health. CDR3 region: CASSLEYAWREGSGANVLTF. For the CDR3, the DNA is TGTGCCAGCAGCCTGGAGTATGCCTGGCGGGAGGGGAGTGGGGCCAACGTCCTGACTTTC.